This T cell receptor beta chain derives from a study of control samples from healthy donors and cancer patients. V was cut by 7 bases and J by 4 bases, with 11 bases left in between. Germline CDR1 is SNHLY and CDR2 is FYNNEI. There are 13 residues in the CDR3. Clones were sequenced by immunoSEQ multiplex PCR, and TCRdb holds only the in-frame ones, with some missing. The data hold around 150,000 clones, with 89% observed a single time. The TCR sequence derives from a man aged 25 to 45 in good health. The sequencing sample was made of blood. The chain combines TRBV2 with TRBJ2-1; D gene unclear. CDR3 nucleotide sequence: TGTGCCAGCACCGGACCGGATTACAATGAGCAGTTCTTC. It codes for CASTGPDYNEQFF.